This T cell receptor beta chain comes out of a study of T cell responses to AZD1222 COVID-19 vaccine. Study-wide findings and caveats: Donors were mostly white British, more females; clonal diversity possibly underestimated. Distributed over spike, vaccine-associated CD4 TCRs predominated at 160-218 and 743-854.

This table comes from immunoSEQ multiplex PCR, and its TCRdb copy is limited to in-frame clones, with some not included. Counted here are over 100,000 clones, around 89% occurring once; the ten biggest clones make up roughly a sixth. Comments on this clone: Its specificity is unknown.

CDR3 size: 16 residues. J gave up 4 bases and V 3 bases, and 11 bases lay outside the gene matches. Per germline, CDR1 SGHRS and CDR2 YFSETQ. The specimen was peripheral blood, collected on day 0 of AZD1222 vaccination. This chain uses TRBV5-1 with TRBJ1-2; 8 bases agree with TRBD1. This TCR derives from an adult in good health. The CDR3 region is CASSSWTGSLGYGYTF. The DNA of the CDR3 is TGCGCCAGCAGCTCGTGGACAGGGAGTCTAGGCTATGGCTACACCTTC. Looking up the rest from reference TRBV5-1 and TRBJ1-2 gives the full variable domain: KAGVTQTPRYLIKTRGQQVTLSCSPISGHRSVSWYQQTPGQGLQFLFEYFSETQRNKGNFPGRFSGRQFSNSRSEMNVSTLELGDSALYLCASSSWTGSLGYGYTFGSGTRLTVV.